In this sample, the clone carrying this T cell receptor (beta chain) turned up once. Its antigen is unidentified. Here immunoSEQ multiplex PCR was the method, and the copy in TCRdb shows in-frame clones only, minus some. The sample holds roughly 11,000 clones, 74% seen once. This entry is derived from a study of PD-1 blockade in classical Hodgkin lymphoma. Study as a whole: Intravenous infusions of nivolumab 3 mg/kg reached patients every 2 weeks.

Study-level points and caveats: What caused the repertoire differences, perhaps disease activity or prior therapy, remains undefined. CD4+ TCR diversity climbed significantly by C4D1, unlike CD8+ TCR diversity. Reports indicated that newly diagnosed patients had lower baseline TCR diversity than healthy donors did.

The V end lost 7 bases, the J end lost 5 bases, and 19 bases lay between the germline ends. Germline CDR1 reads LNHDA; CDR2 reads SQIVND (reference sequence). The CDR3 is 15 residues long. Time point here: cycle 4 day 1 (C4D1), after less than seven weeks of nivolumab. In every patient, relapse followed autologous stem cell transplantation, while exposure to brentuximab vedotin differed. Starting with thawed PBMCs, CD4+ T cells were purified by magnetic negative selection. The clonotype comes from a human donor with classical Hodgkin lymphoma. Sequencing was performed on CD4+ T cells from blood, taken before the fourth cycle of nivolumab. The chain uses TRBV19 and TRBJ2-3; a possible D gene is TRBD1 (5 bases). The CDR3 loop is CASTAGRGLVDTQYF. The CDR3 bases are TGTGCCAGTACTGCCGGTAGGGGATTGGTAGATACGCAGTATTTT.